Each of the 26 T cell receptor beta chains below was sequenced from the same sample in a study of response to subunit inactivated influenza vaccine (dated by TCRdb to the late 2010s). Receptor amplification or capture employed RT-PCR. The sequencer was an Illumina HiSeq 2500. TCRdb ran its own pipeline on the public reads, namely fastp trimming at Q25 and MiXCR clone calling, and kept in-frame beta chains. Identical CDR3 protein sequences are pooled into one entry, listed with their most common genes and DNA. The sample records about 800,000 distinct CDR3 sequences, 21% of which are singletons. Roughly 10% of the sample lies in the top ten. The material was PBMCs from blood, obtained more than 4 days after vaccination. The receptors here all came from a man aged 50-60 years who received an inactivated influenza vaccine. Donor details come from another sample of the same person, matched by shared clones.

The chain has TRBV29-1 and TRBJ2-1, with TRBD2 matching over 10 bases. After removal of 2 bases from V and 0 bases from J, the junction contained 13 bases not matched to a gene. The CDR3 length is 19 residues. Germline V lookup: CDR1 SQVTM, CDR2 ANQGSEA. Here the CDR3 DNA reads TGCAGCGTTGAACCCCGGACTAGCGGTTTCACCTCCTCCTACAATGAGCAGTTCTTC. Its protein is CSVEPRTSGFTSSYNEQFF.

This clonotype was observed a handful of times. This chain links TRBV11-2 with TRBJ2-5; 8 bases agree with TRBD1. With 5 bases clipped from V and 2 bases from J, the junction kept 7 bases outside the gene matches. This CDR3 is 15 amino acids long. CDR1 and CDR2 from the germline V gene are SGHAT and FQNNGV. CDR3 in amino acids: CASSNRQGLQETQYF. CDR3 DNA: TGTGCCAGCAGCAACCGACAGGGGCTGCAAGAGACCCAGTACTTC.

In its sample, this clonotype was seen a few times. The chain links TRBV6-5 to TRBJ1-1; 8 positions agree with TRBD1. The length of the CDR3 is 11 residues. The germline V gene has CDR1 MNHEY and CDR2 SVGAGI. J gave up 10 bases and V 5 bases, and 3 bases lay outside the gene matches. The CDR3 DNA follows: TGTGCCAGCAGTCAAGACAGGGGAGCTTTCTTT. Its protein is CASSQDRGAFF.

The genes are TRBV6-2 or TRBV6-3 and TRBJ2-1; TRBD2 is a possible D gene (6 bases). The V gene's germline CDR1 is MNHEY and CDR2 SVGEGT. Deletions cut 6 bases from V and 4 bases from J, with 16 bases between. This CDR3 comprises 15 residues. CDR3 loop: CASREGLQYYNEQFF. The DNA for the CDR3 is TGTGCCAGCAGGGAGGGCCTCCAATATTACAATGAGCAGTTCTTC.

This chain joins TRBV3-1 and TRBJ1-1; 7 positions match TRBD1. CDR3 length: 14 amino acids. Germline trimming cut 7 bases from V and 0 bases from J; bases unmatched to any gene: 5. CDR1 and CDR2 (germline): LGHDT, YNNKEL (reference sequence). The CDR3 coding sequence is TGTGCCAGCACTAGGGACAGAATGAACACTGAAGCTTTCTTT. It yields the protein CASTRDRMNTEAFF. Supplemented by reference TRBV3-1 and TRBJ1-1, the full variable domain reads DTAVSQTPKYLVTQMGNDKSIKCEQNLGHDTMYWYKQDSKKFLKIMFSYNNKELIINETVPNRFSPKSPDKAHLNLHINSLELGDSAVYFCASTRDRMNTEAFFGQGTRLTVV.

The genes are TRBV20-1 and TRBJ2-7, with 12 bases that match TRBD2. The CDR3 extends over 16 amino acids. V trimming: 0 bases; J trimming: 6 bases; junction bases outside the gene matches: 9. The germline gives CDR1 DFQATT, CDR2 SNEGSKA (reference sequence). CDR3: CSAREEPSGRALEQYF. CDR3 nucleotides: TGCAGTGCTAGAGAAGAACCTAGCGGGAGGGCCCTCGAGCAGTACTTC.

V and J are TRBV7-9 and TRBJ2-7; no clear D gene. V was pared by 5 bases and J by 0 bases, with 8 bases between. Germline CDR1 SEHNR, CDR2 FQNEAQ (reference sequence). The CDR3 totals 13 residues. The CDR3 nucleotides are TGTGCCAGCAGCCCCCAACCCTCCTACGAGCAGTACTTC. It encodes CASSPQPSYEQYF.

CDR3 in DNA: TGTGCCAGCAGCTCCCCACCCGTGACGCTTCAGGGGAATTGGAACACCGGGGAGCTGTTTTTT. Translation: CASSSPPVTLQGNWNTGELFF. The V gene is TRBV11-2, the J gene TRBJ2-2; a possible D gene is TRBD1 (6 bases). Per the germline V gene, CDR1 is SGHAT and CDR2 is FQNNGV. V was pared by 4 bases and J by 1 base, with 28 bases between. This CDR3 region has 21 residues.

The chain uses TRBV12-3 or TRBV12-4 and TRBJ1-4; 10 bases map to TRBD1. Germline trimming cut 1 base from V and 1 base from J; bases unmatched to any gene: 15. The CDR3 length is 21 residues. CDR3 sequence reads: CASSLVSASGQGKRTNEKLFF. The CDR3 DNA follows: TGTGCCAGCAGTTTAGTCTCTGCGTCGGGACAGGGGAAGCGAACTAATGAAAAACTGTTTTTT.

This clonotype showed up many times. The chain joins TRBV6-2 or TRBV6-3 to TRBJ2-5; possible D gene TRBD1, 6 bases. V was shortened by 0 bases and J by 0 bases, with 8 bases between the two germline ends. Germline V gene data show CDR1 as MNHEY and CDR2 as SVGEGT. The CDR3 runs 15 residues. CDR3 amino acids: CASSYSGAYQETQYF. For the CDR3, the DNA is TGTGCCAGCAGTTACTCGGGGGCGTACCAAGAGACCCAGTACTTC.

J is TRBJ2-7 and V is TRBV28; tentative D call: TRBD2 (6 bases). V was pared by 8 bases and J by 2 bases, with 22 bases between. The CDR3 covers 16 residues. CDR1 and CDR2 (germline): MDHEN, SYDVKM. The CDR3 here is CASGQEAGRITYEQYF. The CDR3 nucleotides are TGTGCCAGCGGTCAAGAGGCAGGGAGGATTACCTACGAGCAGTACTTC.

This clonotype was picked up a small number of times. CDR3 amino acids: CASSFGGSVVNEQFF. The DNA of the CDR3 is TGTGCCAGCAGTTTCGGGGGGTCCGTAGTCAATGAGCAGTTCTTC. The rearrangement joins TRBV28 to TRBJ2-1; 7 positions match TRBD2. The CDR3 loop spans 15 amino acids. Per the germline V gene, CDR1 is MDHEN and CDR2 is SYDVKM. V shed 3 bases and J 6 bases; nucleotides not matched to a gene: 8.

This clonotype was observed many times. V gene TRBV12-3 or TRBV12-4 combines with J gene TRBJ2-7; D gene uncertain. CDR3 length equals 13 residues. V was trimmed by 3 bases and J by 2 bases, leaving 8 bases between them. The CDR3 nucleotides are TGTGCCAGCAGTTTCGGCAGGACCTACGAGCAGTACTTC. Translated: CASSFGRTYEQYF.

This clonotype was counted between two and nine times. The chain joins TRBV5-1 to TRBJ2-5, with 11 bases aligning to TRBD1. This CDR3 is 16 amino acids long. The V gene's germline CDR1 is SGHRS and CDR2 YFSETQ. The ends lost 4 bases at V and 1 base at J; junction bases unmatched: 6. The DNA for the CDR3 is TGCGCCAGCAGCCATGGGACAGGGGGTGGCCAAGAGACCCAGTACTTC. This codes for CASSHGTGGGQETQYF.

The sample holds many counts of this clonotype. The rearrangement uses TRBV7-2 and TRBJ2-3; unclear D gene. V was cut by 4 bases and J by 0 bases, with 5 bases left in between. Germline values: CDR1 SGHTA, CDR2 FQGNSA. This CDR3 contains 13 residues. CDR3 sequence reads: CASSSQSTDTQYF. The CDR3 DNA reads TGTGCCAGCAGCTCGCAGAGCACAGATACGCAGTATTTT.

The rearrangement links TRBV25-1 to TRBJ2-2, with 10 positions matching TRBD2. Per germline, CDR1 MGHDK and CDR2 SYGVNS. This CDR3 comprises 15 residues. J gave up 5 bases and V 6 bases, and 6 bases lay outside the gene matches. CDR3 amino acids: CASSAGTSVTGELFF. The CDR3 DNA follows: TGTGCCAGCAGCGCCGGGACTAGCGTAACCGGGGAGCTGTTTTTT.

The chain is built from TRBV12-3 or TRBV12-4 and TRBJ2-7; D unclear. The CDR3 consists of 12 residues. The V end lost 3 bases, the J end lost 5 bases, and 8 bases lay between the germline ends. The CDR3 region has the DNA TGTGCCAGCAGTTTGGTGGCTCACGAGCAGTACTTC. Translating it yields CASSLVAHEQYF.

CDR3 region: CASSTGVEQFF. CDR3 sequence (DNA): TGTGCCAGCAGCACCGGAGTGGAGCAGTTCTTC. V and J are TRBV7-6 and TRBJ2-1, with D unresolved. Germline CDR1 and CDR2: SGHVS and FNYEAQ. Deletions cut 5 bases from V and 10 bases from J, with 9 bases between. The length of the CDR3 is 11 residues. Full variable domain (rest looked up from reference TRBV7-6 and TRBJ2-1): GAGVSQSPRYKVTKRGQDVALRCDPISGHVSLYWYRQALGQGPEFLTYFNYEAQQDKSGLPNDRFSAERPEGSISTLTIQRTEQRDSAMYRCASSTGVEQFFGPGTRLTVL.

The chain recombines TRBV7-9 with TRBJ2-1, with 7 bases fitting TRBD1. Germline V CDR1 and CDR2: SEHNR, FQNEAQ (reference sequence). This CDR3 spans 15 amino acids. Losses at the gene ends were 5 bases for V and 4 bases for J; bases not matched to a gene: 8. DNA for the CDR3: TGTGCCAGCAGCCGCCGGGACAGACTTTACAATGAGCAGTTCTTC. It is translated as CASSRRDRLYNEQFF.

The CDR3 reads CSAPLQGRGTQYF. The CDR3 region has the DNA TGCAGTGCTCCGCTCCAGGGACGGGGGACCCAGTACTTC. V usage is TRBV20-1 and J usage is TRBJ2-5; D may be TRBD1 or TRBD2 (5 bases each). Germline V gives CDR1 DFQATT, CDR2 SNEGSKA (reference sequence). The V gene lost 5 bases and the J gene lost 7 bases, with 17 bases spanning the gap. The CDR3 is made up of 13 amino acids.

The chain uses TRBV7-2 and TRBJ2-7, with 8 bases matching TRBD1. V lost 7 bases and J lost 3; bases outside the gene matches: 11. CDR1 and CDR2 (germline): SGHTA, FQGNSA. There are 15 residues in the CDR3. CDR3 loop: CASTTTGGTSYEQYF. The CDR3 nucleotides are TGTGCCAGCACCACTACAGGGGGGACGAGCTACGAGCAGTACTTC.

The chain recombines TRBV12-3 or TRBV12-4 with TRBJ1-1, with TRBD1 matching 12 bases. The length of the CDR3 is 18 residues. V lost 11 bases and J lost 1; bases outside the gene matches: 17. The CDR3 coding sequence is TGTGCCTTCAGTTTAGCAGGGACAGGGGGCCTTACGAACACTGAAGCTTTCTTT. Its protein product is CAFSLAGTGGLTNTEAFF.

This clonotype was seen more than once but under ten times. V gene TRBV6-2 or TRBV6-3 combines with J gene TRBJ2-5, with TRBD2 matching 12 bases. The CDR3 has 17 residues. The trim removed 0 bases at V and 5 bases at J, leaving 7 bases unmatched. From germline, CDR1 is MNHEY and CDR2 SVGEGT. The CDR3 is CASSYSILAGGMETQYF. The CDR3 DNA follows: TGTGCCAGCAGTTACTCGATACTAGCGGGGGGTATGGAGACCCAGTACTTC.

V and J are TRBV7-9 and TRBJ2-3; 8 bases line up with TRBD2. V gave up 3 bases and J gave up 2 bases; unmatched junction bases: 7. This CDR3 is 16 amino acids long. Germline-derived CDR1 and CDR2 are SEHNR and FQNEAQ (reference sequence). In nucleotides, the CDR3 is TGTGCCAGCAGCTTTTTACTTAGCGGGGCCACAGATACGCAGTATTTT. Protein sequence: CASSFLLSGATDTQYF.

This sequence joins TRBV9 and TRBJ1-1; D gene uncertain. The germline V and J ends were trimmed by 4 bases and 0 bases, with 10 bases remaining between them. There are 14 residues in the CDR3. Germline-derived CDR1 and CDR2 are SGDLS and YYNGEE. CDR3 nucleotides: TGTGCCAGCAGCCCCTCCTCCTTGAACACTGAAGCTTTCTTT. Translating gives CASSPSSLNTEAFF.

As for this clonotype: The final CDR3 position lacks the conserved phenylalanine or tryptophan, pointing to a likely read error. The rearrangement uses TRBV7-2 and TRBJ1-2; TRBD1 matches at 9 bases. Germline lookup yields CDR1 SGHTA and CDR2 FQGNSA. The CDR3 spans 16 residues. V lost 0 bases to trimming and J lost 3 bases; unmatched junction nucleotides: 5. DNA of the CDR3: TGTGCCAGCAGCTTAGCGGGACAGGGCGACGACTATGGCTACACCCTC. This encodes CASSLAGQGDDYGYTL.